Sequencing of this T cell receptor (beta chain) was carried out in a study of T cell responses to AZD1222 COVID-19 vaccine. As for the study in general: Doses given second, at about 4 or about 12 weeks, were pooled.

Germline lookup yields CDR1 MNHEY and CDR2 SVGEGT. This CDR3 region has 15 residues. The J segment lost 7 bases and the V segment lost 4 bases, leaving 10 bases of the junction unmatched. Sequencing used immunoSEQ multiplex PCR; TCRdb keeps in-frame clones, though not all of them. Among 100,000 to 150,000 clones listed, 88% were seen once. This sequence originates from an adult in good health. The chain employs TRBV6-2 or TRBV6-3 and TRBJ1-5; TRBD1 matches at 7 bases. The material was peripheral blood, obtained on day 0 of AZD1222 vaccination. Written as DNA, the CDR3 is TGTGCCAGCAGTTTACAGGGGCAAACCGGACAGCCCCAGCATTTT. It specifies CASSLQGQTGQPQHF.